This TCR beta chain was recorded in a study of control samples from healthy donors and cancer patients. Germline V gene sequence: CDR1 DFQATT, CDR2 SNEGSKA (reference sequence). The CDR3 runs 17 residues. Deletions cut 3 bases from V and 4 bases from J, with 24 bases between. The table came from immunoSEQ multiplex PCR; TCRdb's copy has only in-frame clones and leaves some out. The sample has 150,000 to 200,000 clones, 85% to 95% seen once. The receptor's source is a woman under 30 in good health. The rearrangement uses TRBV20-1 and TRBJ1-2; tentatively, D is TRBD1 (6 bases). Sequenced sample: blood. The CDR3 here is CSASTTPQQGLIYGYTF. The CDR3 nucleotides read TGCAGTGCTAGTACTACGCCTCAACAGGGTCTTATCTATGGCTACACCTTC.